The present T cell receptor beta chain was sequenced within a study of T cell changes during pregnancy in multiple sclerosis. Trimming pared 1 base from V and 4 bases from J, leaving 17 bases between. CDR1 is SGHTS and CDR2 is YDEGEE in the germline V gene. This CDR3 comprises 16 residues. Sequencing used immunoSEQ multiplex PCR; TCRdb keeps in-frame clones, though not all of them. The profile shows roughly 30,000 clones, more than 75% of them singletons. Sequencing was performed on CD8+ T cells from peripheral blood mononuclear cells, taken after pregnancy. This rearrangement joins TRBV5-8 to TRBJ1-2, with D maybe TRBD1 (6 bases). The clonotype was recovered from a female donor with multiple sclerosis, enrolled in a pregnancy study. This chain's CDR3 is CASSLLAGATVYGYTF. The CDR3 DNA reads TGTGCCAGCAGCTTGTTGGCAGGGGCGACGGTCTATGGCTACACCTTC.